The 12 T cell receptor beta chains in this list originate from one sample, sequenced in a study of coeliac disease. Using immunoSEQ multiplex PCR, the repertoire was profiled, and TCRdb retains in-frame clones only, with some absent. The sample has around 3,100 clones, almost 65% seen once. What was sequenced was intraepithelial lymphocytes from the gut. All receptors come from a middle-aged woman.

The J gene is TRBJ2-5, the V gene TRBV4-2; D may be TRBD1 (6 bases). The CDR3 is made up of 18 amino acids. Germline V lookup: CDR1 LGHNA, CDR2 YNFKEQ. Trimming took off 4 bases at V and 4 bases at J, with 25 bases between the two ends. As DNA, the CDR3 is TGTGCCAGCAGCCGAGGTGCAAGGGGTTTGGAAGGGGGAGAGACCCAGTACTTC. Translation: CASSRGARGLEGGETQYF.

The gene calls are TRBV11-2 and TRBJ2-5; 8 bases map to TRBD1. Germline V gene lookup returns CDR1 SGHAT and CDR2 FQNNGV. V trimming: 3 bases; J trimming: 5 bases; junction bases outside the gene matches: 8. This CDR3 has 15 residues. CDR3 bases: TGTGCCAGCAGCTTCAGACCGACAGGGGAGGAGACCCAGTACTTC. It translates to CASSFRPTGEETQYF.

V gene TRBV28 combines with J gene TRBJ1-5, with 7 bases lining up with TRBD1. V trimming: 7 bases; J trimming: 6 bases; junction bases outside the gene matches: 9. CDR1 is MDHEN, CDR2 SYDVKM, per germline. The CDR3 has 14 amino acids. The CDR3 DNA reads as TGTGCCAGCATCGGGAGACAGGGCGCTCAGCCCCAGCATTTT. This encodes CASIGRQGAQPQHF.

This clone was picked up one time. The J gene is TRBJ1-4, the V gene TRBV6-5; 7 bases fit TRBD1. The germline CDR1 and CDR2 sequences are MNHEY and SVGAGI. CDR3 length equals 14 residues. J was trimmed by 10 bases and V by 5 bases; bases with no gene match: 10. The CDR3 DNA reads as TGTGCCAGCAGTCAGGGGACAGTGGGGGGAAAACTGTTTTTT. Translated: CASSQGTVGGKLFF.

The chain links TRBV2 to TRBJ2-5; 7 nucleotides align to TRBD1. This CDR3 has 14 amino acids. The germline V gene encodes CDR1 SNHLY and CDR2 FYNNEI. The J segment lost 3 bases and the V segment lost 1 base, leaving 2 bases of the junction unmatched. The CDR3 is CASSEVDREETQYF. CDR3 nucleotides: TGTGCCAGCAGTGAAGTCGACAGGGAAGAGACCCAGTACTTC.

CDR3 sequence: CASSRQGGAGNTIYF. CDR3 bases: TGTGCCAGCAGCAGACAGGGTGGGGCTGGAAACACCATATATTTT. The chain joins TRBV6-6 to TRBJ1-3, with 7 positions matching TRBD1. Trimming removed 6 bases from V and 2 bases from J; junction bases left unmatched: 7. This CDR3 comprises 15 residues. CDR1 and CDR2 (germline): MNHNY, SVGAGI (reference sequence).

This clone was counted between two and nine times. V gene TRBV5-4 combines with J gene TRBJ2-7, with 7 bases matching TRBD2. CDR1 is SGHNT and CDR2 is YYREEE in the germline V gene (reference sequence). After removal of 1 base from V and 6 bases from J, the junction contained 4 bases not matched to a gene. This CDR3 is built from 13 residues. The CDR3 region has the DNA TGTGCCAGCAGCTTGCGTGGGAGGGGCGAGCAGTACTTC. Translated: CASSLRGRGEQYF.

In this sample, this clone is large. The rearrangement uses TRBV29-1 and TRBJ2-1, with 9 bases that match TRBD1. The CDR3 consists of 14 residues. V lost 4 bases and J lost 6; bases outside the gene matches: 7. Germline lookup yields CDR1 SQVTM and CDR2 ANQGSEA. CDR3 sequence (DNA): TGCAGCGTTGCGGGGACAGGGCCTCTCAATGAGCAGTTCTTC. It yields the protein CSVAGTGPLNEQFF.

This clone was seen only a few times. The genes are TRBV9 and TRBJ2-2; D remains ambiguous. In germline, CDR1 is SGDLS, CDR2 YYNGEE. The V gene lost 0 bases and the J gene lost 8 bases, with 11 bases spanning the gap. The CDR3 has 14 residues. CDR3 coding DNA: TGTGCCAGCAGCGTAGAGTCAAGCCCAGGGGAGCTGTTTTTT. It encodes CASSVESSPGELFF.

The chain uses TRBV6-1 and TRBJ2-7; 8 nucleotides line up with TRBD2. The CDR3 extends over 13 amino acids. V was pared by 7 bases and J by 2 bases, with 4 bases of the junction left unmatched. Germline CDR1 reads MNHNS; CDR2 reads SASEGT. The CDR3 nucleotides are TGTGCCAGCACCACGGGACTAGCCTACGAGCAGTACTTC. Protein: CASTTGLAYEQYF.

In DNA, the CDR3 is TGTGCCAGCAGCTTAGACCCTAACACAGGGTTACGTGAGCAGTTCTTC. Amino acids: CASSLDPNTGLREQFF. The J gene is TRBJ2-1, the V gene TRBV7-6; tentative D call: TRBD1 (6 bases). Germline values: CDR1 SGHVS, CDR2 FNYEAQ. The length of the CDR3 is 16 residues. V lost 1 base to trimming and J lost 9 bases, with 19 bases between them.

The gene calls are TRBV27 and TRBJ2-7, with a weak D call TRBD2 (6 bases). CDR1 is MNHEY and CDR2 is SMNVEV in the germline V gene (reference sequence). Trimming left V 6 bases short and J 4 bases short, with 16 bases between. The CDR3 runs 14 residues. Written as DNA, the CDR3 is TGTGCCAGCAGGACGGGACTGGGGGGATACGAGCAGTACTTC. Its translation is CASRTGLGGYEQYF.